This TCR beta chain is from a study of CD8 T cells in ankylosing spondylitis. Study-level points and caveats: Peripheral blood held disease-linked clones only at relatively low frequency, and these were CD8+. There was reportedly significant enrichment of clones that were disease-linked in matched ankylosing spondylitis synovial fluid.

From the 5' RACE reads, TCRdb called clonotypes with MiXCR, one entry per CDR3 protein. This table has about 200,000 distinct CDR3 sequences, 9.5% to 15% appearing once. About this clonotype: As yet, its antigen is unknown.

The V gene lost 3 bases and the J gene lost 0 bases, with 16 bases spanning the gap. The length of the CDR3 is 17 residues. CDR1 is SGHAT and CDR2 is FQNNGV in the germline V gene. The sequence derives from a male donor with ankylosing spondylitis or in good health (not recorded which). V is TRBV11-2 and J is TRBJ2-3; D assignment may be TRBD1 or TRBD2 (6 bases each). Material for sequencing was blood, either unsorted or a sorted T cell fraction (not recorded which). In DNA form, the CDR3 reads TGTGCCAGCAGCTTCCCAATGGGGGGCTACAGCACAGATACGCAGTATTTT. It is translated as CASSFPMGGYSTDTQYF. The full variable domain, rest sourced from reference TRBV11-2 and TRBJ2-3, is EAGVAQSPRYKIIEKRQSVAFWCNPISGHATLYWYQQILGQGPKLLIQFQNNGVVDDSQLPKDRFSAERLKGVDSTLKIQPAKLEDSAVYLCASSFPMGGYSTDTQYFGPGTRLTVL.